Each of the 29 T cell receptor beta chains below was sequenced from the same sample in a study of early T cells in non-severe SARS-CoV-2 infection. TCRdb fed the 5' RACE reads into MiXCR, producing one record per CDR3 protein. The profile shows about 25,000 distinct CDR3 sequences, less than 7% of them singletons. The sequencing sample was made of whole blood. Receptors originate from an adult who was a healthcare worker with PCR-confirmed SARS-CoV-2 infection or an uninfected control (not recorded which).

The chain employs TRBV5-4 and TRBJ2-7, with no clear D. This CDR3 spans 14 amino acids. From germline, CDR1 is SGHNT and CDR2 YYREEE (reference sequence). V lost 1 base and J lost 2, with 10 bases in between. The CDR3 here is CASSLLDGTYEQYF. The CDR3 coding sequence is TGTGCCAGCAGCTTGCTTGACGGAACCTACGAGCAGTACTTC. Full variable domain (remainder filled in from reference TRBV5-4 and TRBJ2-7): ETGVTQSPTHLIKTRGQQVTLRCSSQSGHNTVSWYQQALGQGPQFIFQYYREEENGRGNFPPRFSGLQFPNYSSELNVNALELDDSALYLCASSLLDGTYEQYFGPGTRLTVT.

This clonotype was recorded at least ten times. The gene calls are TRBV15 and TRBJ2-3; the match to TRBD2 covers 15 bases. Germline V gene sequence: CDR1 LNHNV, CDR2 YYDKDF (reference sequence). V shed 8 bases, J shed 0 bases, and the junction held 6 bases outside the gene matches. The CDR3 is 17 amino acids. The CDR3 loop is CATFGLAGGTSTDTQYF. CDR3 nucleotides: TGTGCCACCTTCGGACTAGCGGGGGGGACGAGCACAGATACGCAGTATTTT.

At least ten counts were recorded for this clonotype. The gene calls are TRBV29-1 and TRBJ2-1, with 9 bases aligning to TRBD1. Germline lookup yields CDR1 SQVTM and CDR2 ANQGSEA. CDR3 size: 13 residues. J lost 8 bases, V lost 7 bases, and 9 bases had no gene match. The CDR3 nucleotides read TGCAGCGGGGGACAGGGAAATGGCGATGAGCAGTTCTTC. Translating it yields CSGGQGNGDEQFF.

This clonotype was observed a few times. The gene calls are TRBV28 and TRBJ1-2; 7 bases align to TRBD1. Germline values: CDR1 MDHEN, CDR2 SYDVKM. The CDR3 is 17 amino acids. V shed 6 bases, J shed 0 bases, and the junction held 13 bases outside the gene matches. CDR3 bases: TGTGCCAGCAGGGTAGGACGAAGGGGACAGACTAACTATGGCTACACCTTC. Protein sequence: CASRVGRRGQTNYGYTF.

In its sample, this clonotype was seen many times. This chain uses TRBV5-5 with TRBJ1-4; possible D gene TRBD1, 5 bases. The germline V gene has CDR1 SGHKS and CDR2 YYEKEE (reference sequence). The CDR3 spans 14 residues. The V end was cut by 1 base, the J end by 10 bases, with 14 bases between. CDR3 coding DNA: TGTGCCAGCAGCTTGCGGCAGGCCGGGGGAAAACTGTTTTTT. Translating it yields CASSLRQAGGKLFF.

The V and J genes are TRBV7-9 and TRBJ2-3; TRBD1 agrees at 7 bases. The V segment lost 1 base and the J segment 10 bases; nucleotides outside the gene matches: 8. This CDR3 is built from 14 residues. Germline loops: CDR1 SEHNR, CDR2 FQNEAQ (reference sequence). CDR3 bases: TGTGCCAGCAGCTTAGAAGGGCTGGACAGGCCGCAGTATTTT. Translation gives CASSLEGLDRPQYF.

The table lists this clonotype with many counts. V usage is TRBV11-3 and J usage is TRBJ2-1, with D hard to call. The CDR3 contains 11 residues. V was shortened by 5 bases and J by 8 bases, with 7 bases between the two germline ends. Germline V gene lookup returns CDR1 SGHNT and CDR2 YENEEA. As DNA, the CDR3 is TGTGCCAGCAGCCGCGGAGATGAGCAGTTCTTC. Translated, it gives CASSRGDEQFF.

This clonotype was seen a few times. The chain has TRBV4-3 and TRBJ1-4; 11 bases are a match to TRBD1. CDR1 is LGHNA and CDR2 is YSLEER in the germline V gene. Germline trimming cut 1 base from V and 7 bases from J; bases unmatched to any gene: 5. The CDR3 runs to 16 residues. CDR3 nucleotides: TGCGCCAGCAGCCAAGCCGACGGGACAGGGGGTGAAAAACTGTTTTTT. Protein: CASSQADGTGGEKLFF.

This clonotype turned up a few times. The rearrangement uses TRBV19 and TRBJ1-3; D unresolved. CDR3 size: 14 residues. Trimming pared 4 bases from V and 0 bases from J, leaving 7 bases between. The V gene's germline CDR1 is LNHDA and CDR2 SQIVND (reference sequence). The CDR3 is CASSTDNSGNTIYF. DNA of the CDR3: TGTGCCAGTAGTACCGACAACTCTGGAAACACCATATATTTT.

The J gene is TRBJ2-5, the V gene TRBV25-1; D remains ambiguous. Trimming shortened V by 3 bases and J by 1 base, and 9 bases separated the two germline ends. CDR1 and CDR2 from the germline V gene are MGHDK and SYGVNS. The CDR3 extends over 14 amino acids. The CDR3 here is CASSDPSSQETQYF. Written as DNA, the CDR3 is TGTGCCAGCAGTGACCCTTCCTCCCAAGAGACCCAGTACTTC.

This clonotype was seen ten or more times. The rearrangement links TRBV10-1 to TRBJ2-3; tentative D call: TRBD1 (5 bases). The CDR3 covers 15 residues. Germline V CDR1 and CDR2: WNHNN, SYGVQD (reference sequence). Trimming stripped 4 bases from V and 1 base from J, with 12 bases between. The CDR3 nucleotides are TGCGCCAGCAGTGCCCAGGGCGAGGGCACAGATACGCAGTATTTT. As protein: CASSAQGEGTDTQYF.

In nucleotides, the CDR3 is TGTGCCAGCAGCCGAAGGACAGGCTCGGTTTCCTATGGCTACACCTTC. Amino acids: CASSRRTGSVSYGYTF. The V and J genes are TRBV14 and TRBJ1-2, with 7 bases that match TRBD1. In germline, CDR1 is SGHDN, CDR2 FVKESK. The CDR3 is 16 amino acids. J was trimmed by 4 bases and V by 4 bases; bases with no gene match: 12.

This clonotype has more than one count but fewer than ten. V is TRBV29-1 and J is TRBJ1-1; tentative D call: TRBD1 (6 bases). Germline CDR1 is SQVTM and CDR2 is ANQGSEA. Between the trimmed V and J ends, which lost 6 bases and 2 bases, there was a span of 10 bases. The CDR3 length is 12 residues. CDR3 amino acids: CSVDRTNTEAFF. The CDR3 nucleotides are TGCAGCGTCGACAGGACTAACACTGAAGCTTTCTTT.

This clonotype counts as medium-sized. This chain joins TRBV7-6 and TRBJ2-7, with 9 bases matching TRBD1. V shed 5 bases and J 1 base; nucleotides not matched to a gene: 9. The CDR3 runs 16 residues. The germline V gene has CDR1 SGHVS and CDR2 FNYEAQ. The CDR3 DNA reads TGTGCCAGCAGCCCGGGGGACAGGGATCCTTCCTACGAGCAGTACTTC. The encoded protein is CASSPGDRDPSYEQYF.

This rearrangement joins TRBV6-6 to TRBJ2-1, with 9 bases matching TRBD2. Losses at the gene ends were 0 bases for V and 6 bases for J; bases not matched to a gene: 6. CDR1 and CDR2 (germline): MNHNY, SVGAGI (reference sequence). CDR3 length: 16 amino acids. CDR3 sequence reads: CASSYSSGTSTNEQFF. The CDR3 DNA sequence: TGTGCCAGCAGTTACTCGTCGGGGACTAGCACCAATGAGCAGTTCTTC.

This clonotype is medium-sized within its sample. The chain couples TRBV28 to TRBJ2-7, with D unclear. Germline V lookup: CDR1 MDHEN, CDR2 SYDVKM. V lost 8 bases and J lost 1, with 15 bases in between. The CDR3 loop spans 14 amino acids. For the CDR3, the DNA is TGTGCCAGCGGTGTTAGGGCGTCTTCCTACGAGCAGTACTTC. It encodes CASGVRASSYEQYF.

The V and J genes are TRBV7-7 and TRBJ2-5; the match to TRBD2 covers 15 bases. This CDR3 has 16 amino acids. The ends lost 5 bases at V and 5 bases at J; junction bases unmatched: 6. CDR1 is SSHAT and CDR2 is FNYEAQ in the germline V gene (reference sequence). The CDR3 reads CASSLRTSGGAETQYF. CDR3 nucleotide sequence: TGTGCCAGCAGCCTTCGGACTAGCGGGGGGGCTGAGACCCAGTACTTC.

This clonotype was seen ten or more times. The J gene is TRBJ2-7, the V gene TRBV2, with D unresolved. Looked up from germline, CDR1 is SNHLY and CDR2 is FYNNEI. Trimming left V 7 bases short and J 0 bases short, with 7 bases between. This CDR3 has 12 amino acids. CDR3 amino acids: CASKESSYEQYF. For the CDR3, the DNA is TGTGCCAGCAAAGAGAGCTCCTACGAGCAGTACTTC.

This clonotype appeared a few times. The chain carries TRBV20-1 and TRBJ2-5; 11 bases line up with TRBD2. Germline V gene lookup returns CDR1 DFQATT and CDR2 SNEGSKA (reference sequence). The CDR3 runs 17 residues. Trimming took 3 bases from V and 5 from J; bases not matched to a gene: 14. The DNA of the CDR3 is TGCAGTGCTAGGCCCATGACTAGCGGGACCGTCCGGGAGACCCAGTACTTC. It yields the protein CSARPMTSGTVRETQYF.

A word on this clonotype: An end of the junction differs from the germline gene, which may be a read error. The V call is TRBV2, the J call TRBJ2-7; D is unresolved. Germline V CDR1 and CDR2: SNHLY, FYNNEI. CDR3 length: 15 residues. The CDR3 nucleotides read TGTGCCAGGAGTGACCCCTCCCAACCTTCCTACGAGCAGTACTTC. This translates into CARSDPSQPSYEQYF.

This clonotype was counted many times. The rearrangement links TRBV28 to TRBJ2-1; D unresolved. Per the germline V gene, CDR1 is MDHEN and CDR2 is SYDVKM. The CDR3 loop spans 14 amino acids. Trimming stripped 7 bases from V and 0 bases from J, with 10 bases between. CDR3 nucleotide sequence: TGTGCCAGCAAGGTCCATGGCTCCTACAATGAGCAGTTCTTC. Translation gives CASKVHGSYNEQFF.

The chain is built from TRBV5-1 and TRBJ2-3; D might be TRBD1 (6 bases). Trimming removed 0 bases at V and 4 bases at J, with 12 bases between. CDR3 length: 15 residues. CDR1 is SGHRS and CDR2 is YFSETQ in the germline V gene. CDR3: CASSLAGDIADTQYF. The CDR3 DNA is TGCGCCAGCAGCTTGGCAGGGGATATCGCAGATACGCAGTATTTT.

V is TRBV29-1 and J is TRBJ1-1; D gene unclear. Germline V gene data show CDR1 as SQVTM and CDR2 as ANQGSEA. The CDR3 extends over 12 amino acids. Trimming removed 5 bases at V and 4 bases at J, with 11 bases between. Written as DNA, the CDR3 is TGCAGCGTTACGGAGGGAGGCACTGAAGCTTTCTTT. This sequence encodes CSVTEGGTEAFF.

The V and J genes are TRBV29-1 and TRBJ2-7, with D possibly being TRBD2 (6 bases). The V end lost 6 bases, the J end lost 9 bases, and 24 bases lay between the germline ends. The length of the CDR3 is 14 residues. CDR1 SQVTM and CDR2 ANQGSEA come from the germline V gene. The DNA of the CDR3 is TGCAGCGTCCTGGGAGGACCCAGTCTTACGGCGCAGTACTTC. Its protein product is CSVLGGPSLTAQYF.

This clonotype was seen only a few times. V gene TRBV28 combines with J gene TRBJ2-7; D is ambiguous. The CDR3 has 15 residues. Deletions cut 5 bases from V and 5 bases from J, with 19 bases between. The V gene's germline CDR1 is MDHEN and CDR2 SYDVKM. The CDR3 DNA reads as TGTGCCAGCAGTCCCCAGGTCGGCCACATGGACGAGCAGTACTTC. Amino acids: CASSPQVGHMDEQYF.

This clonotype was seen ten or more times. The rearrangement joins TRBV3-1 to TRBJ2-7, with D hard to call. V dropped 1 base and J dropped 4 bases, with 5 bases sitting between them. The CDR3 runs 12 residues. Germline V gene sequence: CDR1 LGHDT, CDR2 YNNKEL (reference sequence). The CDR3 DNA reads as TGTGCCAGCAGCCAAGGTCGTTACGAGCAGTACTTC. Its translation is CASSQGRYEQYF.

This chain links TRBV12-3 or TRBV12-4 with TRBJ1-2; tentatively, D is TRBD1 (5 bases). V lost 8 bases, J lost 2 bases, and 12 bases lay in between. The CDR3 is 13 residues long. The CDR3 DNA reads TGTGCCAGCGGCGAAGGGGCAAACTATGGCTACACCTTC. This encodes CASGEGANYGYTF.

This clonotype was detected many times. The chain is built from TRBV11-2 and TRBJ2-2; possibly TRBD1 for D (7 bases). This CDR3 has 16 residues. V lost 5 bases, J lost 1 base, and 14 bases lay in between. CDR1 is SGHAT and CDR2 is FQNNGV in the germline V gene. The CDR3 nucleotides are TGTGCCAGCAGCCCAAGACAGGGAGGGAACACCGGGGAGCTGTTTTTT. Protein: CASSPRQGGNTGELFF.

This clonotype was counted many times. The chain recombines TRBV5-1 with TRBJ1-1, with 11 bases lining up with TRBD1. The CDR3 totals 15 residues. Germline V gene lookup returns CDR1 SGHRS and CDR2 YFSETQ. V lost 0 bases to trimming and J lost 4 bases; unmatched junction nucleotides: 2. CDR3 DNA sequence: TGCGCCAGCAGCTTGGTTGGGACAGGGGGCACTGAAGCTTTCTTT. Translation gives CASSLVGTGGTEAFF.